Below, 18 T cell receptor beta chains from the same sample are listed, as sequenced in a study of T cells in Graves' hyperthyroidism and ophthalmopathy. RNA transcripts gave rise to amplified TCR beta CDR3 regions. Carried out on the TCR CDR3, a first-round RT-PCR used the HTBI primer set. Using its own MiXCR run on the multiplex PCR reads, TCRdb lists one record per CDR3 protein. This table holds around 690,000 distinct CDR3 sequences, roughly 17% found once. The sample comprised blood. The receptors here all came from a man in his fifties with Graves' hyperthyroidism.

This chain connects TRBV6-1 to TRBJ2-7; D is tentatively TRBD1 or TRBD2 (5 bases each). The V end lost 11 bases, the J end lost 2 bases, and 16 bases lay between the germline ends. This CDR3 spans 13 amino acids. In germline, CDR1 is MNHNS, CDR2 SASEGT. CDR3 region: CAVTRDGPYEQYF. The CDR3 nucleotides are TGTGCCGTCACCCGGGACGGACCCTACGAGCAGTACTTC.

The CDR3 coding sequence is TGCGCCAGCAGCCAAGAGGACCGCCCTGTATATAGCAATCAGCCCCAGCATTTT. The encoded protein is CASSQEDRPVYSNQPQHF. V usage is TRBV4-1 and J usage is TRBJ1-5, with no clear D. V lost 0 bases and J lost 0, with 15 bases in between. The CDR3 loop spans 18 amino acids. Germline V lookup: CDR1 MGHRA, CDR2 YSYEKL.

Comment on this clonotype: The junction and the germline gene differ at one end; a read error may be behind it. The chain employs TRBV7-7 and TRBJ2-5; 9 positions match TRBD2. Germline V gene lookup returns CDR1 SSHAT and CDR2 FNYEAQ (reference sequence). The CDR3 extends over 16 amino acids. CDR3 bases: TGTGCTAGCAGCCCTCTTCAGGCGGGAGGGACGGAGACCCAGTACTTC. Its protein product is CASSPLQAGGTETQYF. Using reference TRBV7-7 and TRBJ2-5 for the parts outside the CDR3, the full variable domain is GAGVSQSPRYKVTKRGQDVTLRCDPISSHATLYWYQQALGQGPEFLTYFNYEAQPDKSGLPSDRFSAERPEGSISTLTIQRTEQRDSAMYRCASSPLQAGGTETQYFGPGTRLLVL.

This clonotype was observed many times. The chain has TRBV28 and TRBJ2-2, with D uncertain. This CDR3 is 12 amino acids long. Germline V gene lookup returns CDR1 MDHEN and CDR2 SYDVKM. Trimming cost V 6 bases and J 8 bases, with 10 bases left between them. This chain's CDR3 is CASRTQSGELFF. As DNA, the CDR3 is TGTGCCAGCAGGACTCAAAGTGGGGAGCTGTTTTTT.

The rearrangement uses TRBV2 and TRBJ2-3, with 13 bases identical to TRBD2. The CDR3 is 16 amino acids. Trimming at V came to 4 bases and at J to 4 bases, leaving 5 bases not matched to a gene. Germline V gene lookup returns CDR1 SNHLY and CDR2 FYNNEI. The CDR3 sequence is CASSGTSGRGADTQYF. The CDR3, as DNA: TGTGCCAGCAGTGGGACTAGCGGGAGAGGAGCAGATACGCAGTATTTT.

This clonotype was seen many times. V gene TRBV19 combines with J gene TRBJ1-2; TRBD1 might be the D (5 bases). V gave up 5 bases and J gave up 4 bases, with 14 bases separating them. The CDR3 totals 14 residues. Germline CDR1 and CDR2: LNHDA and SQIVND (reference sequence). Here the CDR3 reads CASSSQVGVYGYTF. CDR3 nucleotide sequence: TGTGCCAGTAGTTCCCAGGTGGGGGTCTATGGCTACACCTTC. Looking up the rest from reference TRBV19 and TRBJ1-2 gives the full variable domain: DGGITQSPKYLFRKEGQNVTLSCEQNLNHDAMYWYRQDPGQGLRLIYYSQIVNDFQKGDIAEGYSVSREKKESFPLTVTSAQKNPTAFYLCASSSQVGVYGYTFGSGTRLTVV.

Many counts were recorded for this clonotype. V usage is TRBV28 and J usage is TRBJ2-5; 10 nucleotides line up with TRBD2. The CDR3 sequence is 17 residues long. V lost 3 bases to trimming and J lost 5 bases; unmatched junction nucleotides: 12. Germline CDR1 MDHEN, CDR2 SYDVKM. The CDR3 coding sequence is TGTGCCAGCAGTTTTGGGGCTAGCGGGAGAGGCGGGGAGACCCAGTACTTC. Translating it yields CASSFGASGRGGETQYF.

This clonotype was detected many times. The genes are TRBV2 and TRBJ1-2; TRBD1 agrees at 9 bases. J was trimmed by 10 bases and V by 0 bases; bases with no gene match: 6. This CDR3 is 14 amino acids long. Germline CDR1 is SNHLY and CDR2 is FYNNEI. CDR3 DNA: TGTGCCAGCAGTGAAGCGCGGACAGGGGACCCCTACACCTTC. Protein: CASSEARTGDPYTF.

This clonotype turned up a few times. This rearrangement joins TRBV20-1 to TRBJ1-4; the D is unclear. The CDR3 sequence is 12 residues long. Trimming cost V 6 bases and J 4 bases, with 9 bases left between them. Germline V CDR1 and CDR2: DFQATT, SNEGSKA (reference sequence). CDR3 coding DNA: TGCAGTGCGAGACGGATTAATGAAAAACTGTTTTTT. It encodes CSARRINEKLFF.

This clonotype was observed at least ten times. This rearrangement joins TRBV11-2 to TRBJ2-7, with D tentatively TRBD1 (6 bases). The CDR3 totals 15 residues. Trimming removed 5 bases at V and 2 bases at J, with 16 bases between. Germline V gene data show CDR1 as SGHAT and CDR2 as FQNNGV. CDR3: CASSRLQGLTYEQYF. CDR3 DNA: TGTGCCAGCAGCCGCCTACAGGGTCTCACCTACGAGCAGTACTTC.

To note about this clonotype: This may be a read error, as it is one base from a much larger clone. The chain employs TRBV27 and TRBJ2-1; TRBD2 matches at 10 bases. This CDR3 contains 14 residues. CDR1 is MNHEY and CDR2 is SMNVEV in the germline V gene (reference sequence). With V trimmed by 6 bases and J by 5 bases, 4 bases remained unmatched. Here the CDR3 reads CASRWLAGDNEQFF. As DNA, the CDR3 is TGTGCCAGCAGGTGGCTAGCGGGAGACAATGAGCAGTTCTTC.

At least ten counts were recorded for this clonotype. The chain has TRBV20-1 and TRBJ2-7; D gene ambiguous. V dropped 5 bases and J dropped 2 bases, with 13 bases sitting between them. From germline, CDR1 is DFQATT and CDR2 SNEGSKA (reference sequence). The CDR3 is 13 residues long. The DNA of the CDR3 is TGCAGTGCTTCCATGCCACTCACCTACGAGCAGTACTTC. Its protein product is CSASMPLTYEQYF.

The V gene is TRBV28, the J gene TRBJ1-2; D is possibly TRBD1 (6 bases). The CDR3 has 14 residues. Trimming pared 6 bases from V and 3 bases from J, leaving 14 bases between. Germline V CDR1 and CDR2: MDHEN, SYDVKM. The CDR3: CASSRIGQYYGYTF. The CDR3 nucleotides are TGTGCCAGCAGCAGAATCGGACAGTACTATGGCTACACCTTC.

About this clonotype: A much larger clone differs from this one at a single base, so this may be a read error. J is TRBJ2-3 and V is TRBV20-1; no reliable D call. Germline CDR1 is DFQATT and CDR2 is SNEGSKA (reference sequence). The V and J ends lost 3 bases and 9 bases respectively, with 4 bases between them. The CDR3 consists of 9 residues. In DNA, the CDR3 is TGCAGTGCTAGCCAGACGCAGTATTTT. Protein sequence: CSASQTQYF.

This clonotype occurred once. The genes are TRBV2 and TRBJ1-4, with TRBD1 identical over 9 bases. This CDR3 is built from 14 residues. The V segment lost 6 bases and the J segment 8 bases; nucleotides outside the gene matches: 7. Germline CDR1 reads SNHLY; CDR2 reads FYNNEI. The CDR3 region is CASRIQGAKEKLFF. DNA of the CDR3: TGTGCCAGCAGAATACAGGGGGCGAAAGAAAAACTGTTTTTT.

Only a few counts were recorded for this clonotype. The DNA for the CDR3 is TGCAGTGCTAGCCAGGGTAATGAAAAACTGTTTTTT. Translation: CSASQGNEKLFF. V is TRBV20-1 and J is TRBJ1-4, with D perhaps matching TRBD1 (5 bases). The CDR3 extends over 12 amino acids. Germline CDR1 and CDR2: DFQATT and SNEGSKA (reference sequence). V gave up 3 bases and J gave up 4 bases, with 6 bases separating them.

A few counts support this clonotype. V and J are TRBV7-3 and TRBJ2-2; D gene uncertain. Germline V gene lookup returns CDR1 SGHTA and CDR2 FQGTGA. Trimming removed 5 bases at V and 7 bases at J, with 8 bases between. The CDR3 is 12 residues long. Here the CDR3 reads CASSPSFGELFF. The CDR3 DNA sequence: TGTGCCAGCAGCCCCTCTTTCGGGGAGCTGTTTTTT.

This clonotype was observed once. This chain joins TRBV7-9 and TRBJ2-1; 10 bases are a match to TRBD2. From germline, CDR1 is SEHNR and CDR2 FQNEAQ (reference sequence). Germline trimming cut 5 bases from V and 9 bases from J; bases unmatched to any gene: 22. The CDR3 is made up of 19 amino acids. As DNA, the CDR3 is TGTGCCAGCAGCGCTAGGACGGTCGGGGCTAGCGGGAGTAGGGGTGAGCAGTTCTTC. Translating gives CASSARTVGASGSRGEQFF.